Each of the 15 T cell receptor beta chains below was sequenced from the same sample in a study of patients and donors after allogeneic stem cell transplantation (dated by TCRdb to the early 2020s). Library method: RT-PCR. Reads for this sample came from a NextSeq 550. TCRdb redid the processing of the public reads, applying fastp at Q25 and MiXCR, and retained in-frame beta chains. Identical CDR3 proteins give one entry, which carries the most common genes and DNA. The sample contains about 160,000 distinct CDR3 sequences, about 30% of them found a single time. The ten largest make up around 3% of the sample. The material sequenced was blood, either unsorted or a sorted T cell fraction (not recorded which). These receptor sequences come from a human donor who was either an allogeneic HSCT recipient or a stem cell or donor lymphocyte infusion donor (not recorded which). It is not recorded whose cells these are; they may come from a transplant donor.

The chain recombines TRBV6-5 with TRBJ1-5; D is unclear. This CDR3 spans 15 amino acids. V was pared by 0 bases and J by 2 bases, with 8 bases between. The germline CDR1 and CDR2 sequences are MNHEY and SVGAGI. The DNA for the CDR3 is TGTGCCAGCAGTTACTCGCCTTCGGGCAATCAGCCCCAGCATTTT. It is translated as CASSYSPSGNQPQHF.

The sample holds a few counts of this clonotype. This chain uses TRBV29-1 with TRBJ2-3, with D unclear. The germline V and J ends were trimmed by 6 bases and 1 base, with 8 bases remaining between them. The CDR3 contains 12 residues. The germline V gene has CDR1 SQVTM and CDR2 ANQGSEA. The CDR3 spells CSVPRGTDTQYF. In DNA form, the CDR3 reads TGCAGCGTCCCTCGGGGCACAGATACGCAGTATTTT.

This chain uses TRBV20-1 with TRBJ1-2, with 10 bases that match TRBD1. The ends lost 3 bases at V and 4 bases at J; junction bases unmatched: 5. This CDR3 is built from 14 residues. Germline V gene lookup returns CDR1 DFQATT and CDR2 SNEGSKA (reference sequence). The CDR3 nucleotides read TGCAGTGCTAGCCCCGGGACAGGGGTCTATGGCTACACCTTC. It specifies CSASPGTGVYGYTF.

The J gene is TRBJ1-1, the V gene TRBV14; perhaps TRBD1 as D (6 bases). The V gene's germline CDR1 is SGHDN and CDR2 FVKESK. The CDR3 has 14 amino acids. Trimming removed 1 base from V and 4 bases from J, with 10 bases in between. The chain's CDR3 is CASSQAGAGTEAFF. In nucleotides, the CDR3 is TGTGCCAGCAGCCAAGCAGGGGCCGGCACTGAAGCTTTCTTT.

There are a few counts of this clonotype. V is TRBV12-3 or TRBV12-4 and J is TRBJ1-2; 8 bases are a match to TRBD1. CDR3 size: 18 residues. Trimming removed 7 bases from V and 0 bases from J; junction bases left unmatched: 16. In DNA form, the CDR3 reads TGTGCCAGCACTCAAGAGATTTTGACAGGGGCTGCTAACTATGGCTACACCTTC. Residues: CASTQEILTGAANYGYTF.

The V gene is TRBV12-3 or TRBV12-4, the J gene TRBJ2-7; tentative D call: TRBD1 (7 bases). CDR3 length equals 15 residues. Trimming stripped 4 bases from V and 2 bases from J, with 15 bases between. CDR3 nucleotide sequence: TGTGCCAGCAGTTCCCTGACAGGGAGGCCCTACGAGCAGTACTTC. It specifies CASSSLTGRPYEQYF.

This clonotype was seen many times. The rearrangement uses TRBV3-1 and TRBJ2-1, with a weak D call TRBD2 (5 bases). The V end lost 1 base, the J end lost 8 bases, and 9 bases lay between the germline ends. CDR1 is LGHDT, CDR2 YNNKEL, per germline (reference sequence). The CDR3 runs to 13 residues. The chain's CDR3 is CASSQARVHEQFF. The CDR3 nucleotides read TGTGCCAGCAGCCAAGCGAGGGTACATGAGCAGTTCTTC.

This clonotype has at least ten counts. This rearrangement joins TRBV29-1 to TRBJ1-4; no definite D call. Germline lookup yields CDR1 SQVTM and CDR2 ANQGSEA. V lost 0 bases to trimming and J lost 12 bases, with 14 bases between them. The CDR3 runs 13 residues. DNA for the CDR3: TGCAGCGTTGAAGACCTAGACGGGAGGGAACTGTTTTTT. This codes for CSVEDLDGRELFF.

This clonotype has more than one count but fewer than ten. J is TRBJ2-7 and V is TRBV5-1; D not resolved. Trimming removed 3 bases at V and 3 bases at J, with 10 bases between. The length of the CDR3 is 13 residues. Germline V lookup: CDR1 SGHRS, CDR2 YFSETQ. As DNA, the CDR3 is TGCGCCAGCAGCTCGGCAGGAATCTACGAGCAGTACTTC. This gives the protein CASSSAGIYEQYF.

The chain couples TRBV6-5 to TRBJ2-4; D might be TRBD1 or TRBD2, each matching 6 bases. The CDR3 sequence is 13 residues long. Germline CDR1 MNHEY, CDR2 SVGAGI. Trimming took off 5 bases at V and 3 bases at J, with 8 bases between the two ends. The chain's CDR3 is CASSRGVKNIQYF. For the CDR3, the DNA is TGTGCCAGCAGTAGGGGGGTCAAAAACATTCAGTACTTC.

The chain has TRBV27 and TRBJ2-5, with 7 bases fitting TRBD2. The germline CDR1 and CDR2 sequences are MNHEY and SMNVEV (reference sequence). The CDR3 length is 16 residues. Trimming at V came to 4 bases and at J to 0 bases, leaving 8 bases not matched to a gene. CDR3 loop: CASSSVGSGYQETQYF. The CDR3 DNA reads as TGTGCCAGCAGTTCGGTCGGTAGCGGGTACCAAGAGACCCAGTACTTC.

The chain employs TRBV6-5 and TRBJ1-1, with no clear D. Looked up from germline, CDR1 is MNHEY and CDR2 is SVGAGI. V lost 4 bases, J lost 2 bases, and 11 bases lay in between. The CDR3 runs to 14 residues. DNA of the CDR3: TGTGCCAGCAGTTCCTTCAGCCCAAACACTGAAGCTTTCTTT. It yields the protein CASSSFSPNTEAFF.

This clonotype showed up just a few times. The chain couples TRBV7-8 to TRBJ2-3; either TRBD1 or TRBD2 may fit D (5 bases each). Trimming stripped 3 bases from V and 2 bases from J, with 9 bases between. Per germline, CDR1 SGHVS and CDR2 FQNEAQ. CDR3 length: 14 amino acids. The CDR3 nucleotides read TGTGCCAGCAGCTTGGGGACCACCACAGATACGCAGTATTTT. Translated: CASSLGTTTDTQYF. The whole variable domain, filled in from reference TRBV7-8 and TRBJ2-3, reads GAGVSQSPRYKVAKRGQDVALRCDPISGHVSLFWYQQALGQGPEFLTYFQNEAQLDKSGLPSDRFFAERPEGSVSTLKIQRTQQEDSAVYLCASSLGTTTDTQYFGPGTRLTVL.

This clonotype was found a few times. V is TRBV12-3 or TRBV12-4 and J is TRBJ2-5; D not resolved. V lost 6 bases, J lost 1 base, and 12 bases lay in between. The CDR3 totals 14 residues. The CDR3 nucleotides are TGTGCCAGCAGGCCTCAGGTGGCCCAAGAGACCCAGTACTTC. It specifies CASRPQVAQETQYF.

The V and J genes are TRBV18 and TRBJ2-6; D unclear. The CDR3 totals 16 residues. Looked up from germline, CDR1 is KGHSH and CDR2 is LQKENI. The V and J ends lost 6 bases and 0 bases respectively, with 12 bases between them. CDR3 sequence (DNA): TGTGCCAGCTCCGAGTTACGTAACTCTGGGGCCAACGTCCTGACTTTC. It yields the protein CASSELRNSGANVLTF. Combining the CDR3 with reference TRBV18 and TRBJ2-6 gives the whole variable domain NAGVMQNPRHLVRRRGQEARLRCSPMKGHSHVYWYRQLPEEGLKFMVYLQKENIIDESGMPKERFSAEFPKEGPSILRIQQVVRGDSAAYFCASSELRNSGANVLTFGAGSRLTVL.